The present T cell receptor (beta chain) was sequenced within a study of human T cells and chemical hapten exposure. TCRdb itself ran the RACE reads through MiXCR, one entry per CDR3 protein. In the table there are about 140,000 distinct CDR3 sequences, roughly 12% of which are singletons. As for time point: patch test 2, 6 weeks after DPC sensitization. The treatment is: therapeutic diphenylcyclopropenone sensitization with weekly scalp DPC. This clonotype was seen repeatedly, ten times or more. CDR1 is SGHRS and CDR2 is YFSETQ in the germline V gene. Trimming cost V 4 bases and J 0 bases, with 9 bases left between them. The CDR3 is made up of 14 amino acids.

The starting material was whole blood, obtained in connection with sensitization to the hapten diphenylcyclopropenone (DPC). The clonotype comes from a woman aged 50 to 60 with alopecia areata. Some clones in this sample may be carry-over from other donors' samples. The chain links TRBV5-1 to TRBJ2-3; D remains ambiguous. The CDR3 DNA follows: TGCGCCAGCAGCCCCCAAACTAGCACAGATACGCAGTATTTT. It translates to CASSPQTSTDTQYF.